Presented here are 26 T cell receptor beta chains from one specimen sequenced in a study of cytomegalovirus exposure and HLA in healthy donors. PCR amplification relied on 60 Vbeta primers (plus 13 Jbeta primers). Only in-frame clones appear in the TCRdb table, and some are missing; sequencing was by immunoSEQ multiplex PCR. Of over 95,000 clones listed, 75% to 80% are singletons. The sample consisted of PBMCs. The receptors stem from a female donor in good health and CMV-seronegative.

V is TRBV2 and J is TRBJ2-5; the D gene is possibly TRBD2 (5 bases). Looked up from germline, CDR1 is SNHLY and CDR2 is FYNNEI. The CDR3 is 13 residues long. Trimming shortened V by 3 bases and J by 5 bases, and 10 bases separated the two germline ends. In DNA form, the CDR3 reads TGTGCCAGCAGTGACGGTCGGAGGGAGACCCAGTACTTC. Translation gives CASSDGRRETQYF. The whole variable domain, remainder taken from reference TRBV2 and TRBJ2-5, is EPEVTQTPSHQVTQMGQEVILRCVPISNHLYFYWYRQILGQKVEFLVSFYNNEISEKSEIFDDQFSVERPDGSNFTLKIRSTKLEDSAMYFCASSDGRRETQYFGPGTRLLVL.

The chain is built from TRBV5-6 and TRBJ1-6; tentative D call: TRBD1 (5 bases). The CDR3 length is 15 residues. The V gene's germline CDR1 is SGHDT and CDR2 YYEEEE. Trimming shortened V by 3 bases and J by 15 bases, and 22 bases separated the two germline ends. The chain's CDR3 is CASSSRSIRDFSLHF. The DNA of the CDR3 is TGTGCCAGCAGCTCGCGTTCAATCCGGGACTTCAGCCTCCACTTT.

V is TRBV11-3 and J is TRBJ1-1; 7 bases match TRBD1. V dropped 4 bases and J dropped 6; count of bases not matched to a gene: 5. In germline, CDR1 is SGHNT, CDR2 YENEEA. The CDR3 runs 13 residues. CDR3 DNA: TGTGCCAGCAGCTCCGGACAGGCAGCTGAAGCTTTCTTT. This encodes CASSSGQAAEAFF.

V gene TRBV6-4 combines with J gene TRBJ2-3, with 12 bases matching TRBD2. This CDR3 spans 16 amino acids. Looked up from germline, CDR1 is MRHNA and CDR2 is SNTAGT. V trimming: 0 bases; J trimming: 8 bases; junction bases outside the gene matches: 6. DNA for the CDR3: TGTGCCAGCAGTGACTCGGCTAGCGGGGGGGCCGGTACGCAGTATTTT. Protein product: CASSDSASGGAGTQYF.

V gene TRBV5-6 combines with J gene TRBJ2-7; TRBD1 matches at 7 bases. V lost 3 bases and J lost 4; bases outside the gene matches: 13. Germline V gives CDR1 SGHDT, CDR2 YYEEEE. CDR3 length: 16 residues. CDR3 DNA sequence: TGTGCCAGCAGCTCTCTGGGGGCACAGGGGATGTACGAGCAGTACTTC. Its protein product is CASSSLGAQGMYEQYF.

The chain recombines TRBV11-1 with TRBJ2-2; TRBD2 matches 9 bases. With V trimmed by 5 bases and J by 6 bases, 13 bases remained unmatched. The CDR3 runs to 17 residues. Germline assignment: CDR1 SGHAT and CDR2 FQDESV (reference sequence). In DNA, the CDR3 is TGTGCCAGCAGCCTGGGACTAGCAGCTTTTTCAGCCGGGGAGCTGTTTTTT. It is translated as CASSLGLAAFSAGELFF.

V is TRBV28 and J is TRBJ2-7, with 8 nucleotides matching TRBD1. Germline CDR1 reads MDHEN; CDR2 reads SYDVKM. The J segment lost 7 bases and the V segment lost 4 bases, leaving 9 bases of the junction unmatched. The CDR3 runs to 14 residues. DNA for the CDR3: TGTGCCAGCAGTTCCGAAGACAGGGGAGTGGAGCAGTACTTC. This codes for CASSSEDRGVEQYF.

This sequence joins TRBV6-1 and TRBJ2-3; 7 bases align to TRBD2. J lost 4 bases, V lost 2 bases, and 9 bases had no gene match. From germline, CDR1 is MNHNS and CDR2 SASEGT. This CDR3 is built from 16 residues. The CDR3 sequence is CASSEPGGSDADTQYF. The DNA for the CDR3 is TGTGCCAGCAGTGAACCTGGCGGGAGTGACGCAGATACGCAGTATTTT.

The chain recombines TRBV13 with TRBJ2-1, with 8 positions matching TRBD2. CDR1 PRHDT and CDR2 FYEKMQ come from the germline V gene (reference sequence). This CDR3 is built from 16 residues. With V trimmed by 1 base and J by 3 bases, 5 bases remained unmatched. The CDR3, as DNA: TGTGCCAGCAGCTTAGTTGATAGCGGGAACTACAATGAGCAGTTCTTC. Its translation is CASSLVDSGNYNEQFF.

Only a few counts were recorded for this clone. The gene calls are TRBV5-1 and TRBJ1-6; D gene unclear. The CDR3 length is 13 residues. Germline values: CDR1 SGHRS, CDR2 YFSETQ. Trimming took off 1 base at V and 11 bases at J, with 10 bases between the two ends. CDR3 bases: TGCGCCAGCAGCTTGATTGGAGAACCACCCCTCCACTTT. This translates into CASSLIGEPPLHF.

V and J are TRBV29-1 and TRBJ1-2; D gene ambiguous. Germline assignment: CDR1 SQVTM and CDR2 ANQGSEA. Trimming took 0 bases from V and 4 from J, leaving 15 bases between them. CDR3 length: 15 amino acids. As DNA, the CDR3 is TGCAGCGTTGAAGATCTTGGTCTCTCGGGCTATGGCTACACCTTC. It yields the protein CSVEDLGLSGYGYTF.

The chain employs TRBV5-6 and TRBJ1-3, with 7 nucleotides matching TRBD1. The CDR3 extends over 13 amino acids. The V segment lost 5 bases and the J segment 9 bases; nucleotides outside the gene matches: 8. Looked up from germline, CDR1 is SGHDT and CDR2 is YYEEEE. Here the CDR3 DNA reads TGTGCCAGCAGAACCCGACAGGGCGGCACCATATATTTT. This gives the protein CASRTRQGGTIYF.

The chain recombines TRBV28 with TRBJ2-5; weak D call: TRBD1 (5 bases). This CDR3 is built from 14 residues. V shed 0 bases and J shed 7 bases, with 12 bases lying between them. Germline loops: CDR1 MDHEN, CDR2 SYDVKM. The CDR3 DNA reads TGTGCCAGCAGTTTATGGGGGCGCCCCGGGACCCAGTACTTC. This sequence encodes CASSLWGRPGTQYF.

The rearrangement links TRBV28 to TRBJ2-2, with unresolved D. Germline V lookup: CDR1 MDHEN, CDR2 SYDVKM. V was shortened by 8 bases and J by 0 bases, with 13 bases between the two germline ends. The CDR3 length is 15 residues. In DNA, the CDR3 is TGTGCCAGCGGTTGGGCTTCTGCGAACACCGGGGAGCTGTTTTTT. Protein sequence: CASGWASANTGELFF.

V and J are TRBV7-2 and TRBJ1-3, with D uncertain. V shed 6 bases and J shed 2 bases, with 17 bases lying between them. The CDR3 sequence is 16 residues long. Looked up from germline, CDR1 is SGHTA and CDR2 is FQGNSA. This CDR3 is CASSYYRGSAGNTIYF. CDR3 DNA: TGTGCCAGCAGTTATTATCGAGGGTCCGCTGGAAACACCATATATTTT.

This chain connects TRBV29-1 to TRBJ2-5; 12 positions agree with TRBD2. CDR1 is SQVTM and CDR2 is ANQGSEA in the germline V gene. The V gene end was trimmed by 4 bases and the J gene end by 6 bases; junction bases not matched to a gene: 6. This CDR3 has 14 residues. This CDR3 reads CSVASGGAFKTQYF. The CDR3 region has the DNA TGCAGCGTTGCTAGCGGGGGGGCCTTTAAGACCCAGTACTTC.

This chain uses TRBV14 with TRBJ2-3; D possibly corresponds to TRBD1 (6 bases). In germline, CDR1 is SGHDN, CDR2 FVKESK. Trimming took 1 base from V and 1 from J, leaving 9 bases between them. The CDR3 has 15 residues. The CDR3 DNA reads as TGTGCCAGCAGCCAAGGATGGACAGGCACAGATACGCAGTATTTT. Amino acid sequence: CASSQGWTGTDTQYF.

The V gene is TRBV4-2, the J gene TRBJ1-2; D is perhaps TRBD1 (6 bases). Trimming left V 2 bases short and J 6 bases short, with 7 bases between. CDR1 is LGHNA, CDR2 YNFKEQ, per germline. The CDR3 is 12 residues long. CDR3 sequence reads: CASSQPGDGYTF. In DNA, the CDR3 is TGTGCCAGCAGCCAACCAGGGGATGGCTACACCTTC.

V usage is TRBV5-1 and J usage is TRBJ2-2; D gene ambiguous. The CDR3 spans 14 residues. V shed 0 bases and J shed 8 bases, with 11 bases lying between them. Germline CDR1 reads SGHRS; CDR2 reads YFSETQ. CDR3 sequence: CASSLESVPGELFF. Written as DNA, the CDR3 is TGCGCCAGCAGCTTGGAAAGCGTGCCAGGGGAGCTGTTTTTT.

This chain joins TRBV6-5 and TRBJ2-5, with D maybe TRBD1 (5 bases). The end of the DNA aligns better with TRBJ2-7, so the J call may be wrong. In germline, CDR1 is MNHEY, CDR2 SVGAGI. The CDR3 runs to 12 residues. The CDR3 loop reads CASSYDSYEQYF. The CDR3 DNA reads TGTGCCAGCAGTTACGACAGCTACGAGCAGTACTTC.

The CDR3 region is CASSVVGADTGELFF. Written as DNA, the CDR3 is TGTGCCAGCAGCGTAGTGGGGGCCGACACCGGGGAGCTGTTTTTT. The rearrangement joins TRBV9 to TRBJ2-2, with a tentative D call TRBD1 (6 bases). Germline V gene data show CDR1 as SGDLS and CDR2 as YYNGEE. Trimming stripped 0 bases from V and 3 bases from J, with 9 bases between. There are 15 residues in the CDR3.

V and J are TRBV5-1 and TRBJ1-4, with D perhaps TRBD1 (5 bases). The CDR3 has 16 amino acids. Germline V gives CDR1 SGHRS, CDR2 YFSETQ. The ends were cut back, 0 bases at V and 8 bases at J, with 17 bases in the middle. CDR3 nucleotide sequence: TGCGCCAGCAGCTTGGCTACCCAGGGCTTTGGCGAAAAACTGTTTTTT. It translates to CASSLATQGFGEKLFF.

J is TRBJ1-1 and V is TRBV28; no clear D gene. This CDR3 has 17 amino acids. Germline V gene sequence: CDR1 MDHEN, CDR2 SYDVKM. The V gene lost 2 bases and the J gene lost 0 bases, with 16 bases spanning the gap. The CDR3 is CASSLGMLERMNTEAFF. In DNA, the CDR3 is TGTGCCAGCAGTTTAGGTATGTTAGAGAGAATGAACACTGAAGCTTTCTTT.

The chain employs TRBV27 and TRBJ2-7; 11 nucleotides align to TRBD2. CDR1 is MNHEY, CDR2 SMNVEV, per germline (reference sequence). After removal of 3 bases from V and 6 bases from J, the junction contained 16 bases not matched to a gene. This CDR3 contains 18 residues. As DNA, the CDR3 is TGTGCCAGCAGTTTTGGTCGACTAGCGGGGCGATCTCCTTCCGAGCAGTACTTC. Protein product: CASSFGRLAGRSPSEQYF.

The chain is built from TRBV9 and TRBJ1-3; possibly TRBD1 for D (5 bases). CDR1 and CDR2 (germline): SGDLS, YYNGEE. The CDR3 runs to 15 residues. V was clipped by 0 bases and J by 2 bases, with 9 bases between them. The CDR3 region is CASSVGAGPGNTIYF. CDR3 nucleotides: TGTGCCAGCAGCGTAGGGGCGGGACCTGGAAACACCATATATTTT.

The CDR3 spells CASSYWTGAGETQYF. Here the CDR3 DNA reads TGTGCCAGCAGCTATTGGACAGGGGCGGGGGAGACCCAGTACTTC. The genes are TRBV7-9 and TRBJ2-7, with 9 bases matching TRBD1. With the DNA end fitting TRBJ2-5 better, the J assignment may be wrong. Germline V gene lookup returns CDR1 SEHNR and CDR2 FQNEAQ (reference sequence). The CDR3 sequence is 15 residues long.